This TCR beta chain was obtained from a study of T cells in Graves' hyperthyroidism and ophthalmopathy. Whole-study context: Upon initial diagnosis and before any treatment, peripheral blood was collected. Study-wide findings and caveats: Ophthalmopathy was predicted by the model a median of about six months ahead of onset. Separation of ophthalmopathy from stable hyperthyroidism was achieved by a 13 V-J model.

The CDR3 sequence is 19 residues long. Researchers took RNA transcripts and amplified the TCR beta CDR3 regions from them. The TCR CDR3 was amplified in a first-round RT-PCR using the HTBI primer set. TCRdb processed the multiplex PCR reads anew with MiXCR; each CDR3 protein has one entry. The data contain about 520,000 distinct CDR3 sequences, approximately 25% of them singletons. Each 10 ml fresh peripheral blood draw supplied the PBMCs. To note about this clonotype: What it binds is unknown. At one end the junction does not follow the germline gene, possibly because of a read error.

The sequenced sample consisted of blood. This sequence originates from a woman in her twenties or thirties with Graves' ophthalmopathy. The V call is TRBV12-3 or TRBV12-4, the J call TRBJ2-5, with TRBD2 matching 15 bases. This CDR3 reads CASRGSPGLAGGHQEAQYF. The CDR3 DNA is TGTGCCAGCAGAGGGTCTCCGGGACTAGCGGGGGGTCATCAAGAGGCCCAGTACTTC.